This T cell receptor (beta chain) originates from a study of cytomegalovirus exposure and HLA in healthy donors (TCRdb year 2017). Looking at the study overall: According to an earlier analysis of a few hundred of the donors, some 180 million T cells yielded 90 million to 140 million unique TCR beta sequences and 276 Gb of sequence data. An earlier analysis of several hundred of the donors applied high-throughput TCR beta sequencing to assess whether each TCR beta V gene segment acted as functional or pseudogenic. Class I and class II HLA loci were covered by the typing at four-digit resolution. The number of donors typed differed by locus, with about 629-630 for A, B, C, DRB1 and DQB1, roughly 520 for DQA1, under 610 for DPA1, and around 430 for DPB1. The genetic ancestry cluster associated with self-reported Caucasian donors included around 76% of the roughly 380 genotyped donors. A later analysis re-analyzed previously published TCR beta repertoires from hundreds of donors and added high-resolution HLA genotyping to study TCR occurrence patterns. On average, around 240,000 unique TCR beta nucleotide sequences were sequenced per donor among 300 to 500 genotyped donors of the cohort, with 15% to 20% of those sequences being non-productive. All discovery cohort repertoires had been generated on a single sequencing platform. High-throughput TCR immunosequencing, statistical association of individual TCRs with disease status, and machine learning were combined to predict cytomegalovirus infection status. The study was designed to test whether signatures of past pathogen exposure could be identified by cataloging public T cell receptors. Along with the roughly 710-subject first cohort, a separate validation cohort of around 120 different subjects was used. Donor age, sex, ethnicity and CMV serostatus were collected together with the repertoire data. An early release covering roughly 600 HLA-typed donors comprised 250 to 350 gigabases of sequencing data and roughly 85 million unique TCR sequences. In the later analysis, no new phenotypic data were used to find candidate immune exposures; instead, reliance was placed on TCR beta sequences and their occurrence across donors. Roughly five DR-DQ haplotypes were handled as single units for association and clustering because linkage in the cohort was strong. Using immunosequencing, the study profiled T cell repertoires from 500 to 800 subjects and related those repertoires to cytomegalovirus serostatus. A later genetic analysis used genome-wide SNP genotypes for about 55% of the 666 donors, treating that subset as a discovery cohort. Study-wide conclusions, independent of this receptor: The cohort was sequenced for TCR beta chains only, and without alpha or paired-chain data the features that could be detected were limited. The 87-base-pair reads could not distinguish some IMGT-functional V segments, including TRBV6-2 and TRBV6-3, so those segments were excluded. In a later analysis, TCR association rates were found to vary across HLA loci, with the most associated TCRs seen for DRB1 alleles and the fewest for HLA-C alleles. When HLA alleles, especially DR and DQ, strongly co-occurred, TCR associations were difficult to assign to individual alleles. According to a later analysis, parvovirus B19, influenza, CMV and Epstein-Barr virus appeared linked to several top co-occurrence clusters. In vitro tests confirmed that a few of the cytomegalovirus-associated TCR beta chains recognize cytomegalovirus antigens. In both the original and validation cohorts, the classifier was reported to diagnose cytomegalovirus status with high specificity and sensitivity. Immune exposure information for the cohort was limited to CMV serostatus. Most TCR sequences were observed very rarely across donors, whereas some public TCRs were present in many individuals. A group of highly shared sequence variants was considered likely to be a technical artifact of the sequencing pipeline. V-gene and J-gene trimming of TCR beta chains was associated with a missense DCLRE1C variant in a later genetic analysis, and the association was replicated in an independent cohort. Roughly uniform sequencing depth across donors was assumed in presence/absence analyses, although this assumption may not hold. Linkage disequilibrium might explain the correlated functional status among segregating V segments, but an unknown experimental factor could not be excluded. A total of fewer than 200 TCR beta chains were listed by the study as associated with cytomegalovirus. According to a later genetic analysis, donors in an Asian-associated ancestry cluster had fewer N-insertions in productive TCRs than the approximately 630-donor mean. Because counts were too low, 15 to 20 rarely observed V segments, including chromosome 9 orphons, were excluded from the earlier analysis of a few hundred of the donors. The authors suggested that the approach could potentially be generalized to other disease states and immunological phenotypes. In an earlier analysis of some 500 of the donors, most TCR beta V segments appeared in productive rearrangements about 90% or about 30% of the time, broadly matching IMGT annotations. A later analysis found that HLA-associated TCR beta chains were more clonally expanded and had lower generation probabilities than equally common non-associated chains. According to a later analysis, most CMV-associated TCR beta chains appeared to be HLA-restricted, and the HLA associations seemed to be driven largely by CMV exposure. A further reported finding was that TCR beta sequences accurately predicted the HLA-A and HLA-B alleles for most subjects in the first cohort. Specific HLA alleles were associated with more than 15,000 TCR beta sequences at a false discovery rate of 0.05 in a later analysis. Because HLA typing was missing for some donors at each locus, association tests included only the typed subset.

V lost 0 bases and J lost 6 bases; the stretch between them is 16 bases long. Looking up the germline V gene yields CDR1 SGHDN and CDR2 FVKESK. The CDR3 runs 16 amino acids, cysteine and phenylalanine included. CDR3 DNA is the only sequence kept; it has 48 bases, read in frame from the first base. Points on this clone: Its antigen target is currently unknown. Per-base quality was not reported, and no clone a single base away is much larger than it.

The cohort comprised several hundred healthy bone marrow donors. At the time of sampling, every cohort member was nominally healthy, though immune exposures that went unrecorded were likely present. The donor was CMV seropositive and was included in the group of 290 or so seropositive cohort members. A peripheral blood sample was provided by each donor, and peripheral blood mononuclear cells were used for TCR beta sequencing. Genomic DNA extraction from the blood cell samples was performed with the Qiagen DNeasy Blood Extraction Kit. Libraries came from the immunoSEQ multiplex PCR assay. The multiplex PCR relied on a mix of 60 forward primers for TCR Vbeta segments and 13 reverse primers for TCR Jbeta segments. A multiplex PCR assay on genomic DNA amplified the CDR3 region of rearranged TCR beta genes. The Illumina HiSeq System was used to sequence the amplified TCR beta libraries as 87-base-pair reads. Per the source publication's procedure: A later analysis counted about 80 million unique TCR beta chains across the 650 to 700 repertoires, and 10 million to 11 million of these chains were shared by at least two donors. Raw reads were error-corrected and collapsed into unique sequences with a nearest-neighbor algorithm that merged closely related sequences to remove PCR and sequencing errors. CDR3 sequences were aligned to IMGT reference sequences to assign V, D and J gene segments. For a sequence to be retained, a match of at least six nucleotides was required to both a V gene segment and a J gene segment. A rearrangement counted as productive if the CDR3 had no stop codons and remained in frame with V and J, and every other rearrangement counted as non-productive. CDR3 was defined according to IMGT convention as the region running from the second conserved V-encoded cysteine to the conserved J-encoded phenylalanine. The earlier analysis of 587 of the donors excluded sequences that lacked an unambiguous match to a single V gene segment. In an earlier analysis of some 590 of the donors, a V segment was called functional when productive rearrangements were above 56.7%, and segregating when the standard deviation between donors exceeded 5%. A statistical classification framework was built for diagnosing cytomegalovirus status from the catalog of TCR beta chain sequences. V and J gene assignment, in a later analysis, came from comparing TCR nucleotide sequences with IMGT/GENE-DB human TR gene sequences. In a later analysis, CDR3 sequences and most-parsimonious VDJ recombination scenarios were assigned using the TCRdist pipeline. In a later analysis, every TCR beta chain was defined by the combination of its CDR3 amino acid sequence and its V-gene family, and reads without a unique V-gene family were dropped. A later analysis removed nearly 600 highly shared, low-generation-probability nucleotide sequences to deal with suspected cross-contamination and a sequencing artifact. For each public chain, a later analysis derived a clonal expansion index from normalized ranks of inferred template counts within each repertoire. Generation probabilities in a later analysis came from a VDJ recombination model fitted to out-of-frame rearrangements, and those results were checked against IGoR. Hypergeometric tests were used in a later analysis to score TCR-TCR, TCR-HLA and TCR-CMV co-occurrence, with a repertoire-size bias correction applied to the TCR pairs. False discovery rates were estimated in a later analysis by permuting HLA or CMV assignments 20 times. A later analysis grouped co-occurring TCRs with DBSCAN, adding TCRdist sequence similarity when clustering within HLA-allele-positive subsets. For co-occurrence clustering, repertoires with fewer than 30,000 or more than 120,000 public chains were excluded, along with about five repertoires with anomalous nucleotide sharing. The source is immuneACCESS, and TCRdb retained only in-frame sequences with V and J called. Part of the clones is not carried over; for the studies checked, unresolved V genes explain less than half of this, and the remainder is unexplained. The V and J calls and clone size were taken over from that table, and D and trimming were inferred from the DNA. The table for this sample lists some 140,000 clones; around 67% of them were counted only once. Jointly, the top ten make up around 4.1% of the sample.

The chain was built from TRBV14 and TRBJ2-3; matching of 6 bases hints at TRBD2 as the D gene. The receptor was isolated from a man younger than 30 in good health and CMV-seropositive. The source material was PBMCs. The CDR3 amino acid sequence is: CASSQEPGERSDTQYF. The sequenced DNA: TGTGCCAGCAGCCAAGAGCCGGGGGAGCGGTCGGATACGCAGTATTTT.